The T cell receptor beta chain described here comes from a study of blood T cell repertoires in COVID-19. Germline V gene data show CDR1 as SGHAT and CDR2 as FQNNGV. The CDR3 extends over 17 amino acids. J was trimmed by 2 bases and V by 5 bases; bases with no gene match: 8. Produced via immunoSEQ multiplex PCR; TCRdb's table is partial and in-frame only. Altogether roughly 400,000 clones are present, 70% to 90% being singletons, with the ten largest covering about 1.4%. This clone was seen a single time. Sequenced input: PBMCs or T cells enriched from blood (not recorded which). The chain has TRBV11-2 and TRBJ2-6; 8 bases map to TRBD2. This TCR derives from a young woman who had been exposed to COVID-19. CDR3 bases: TGTGCCAGCAGCCGTACGGGGGGGCGAGCTGGGGCCAACGTCCTGACTTTC. Its translation: CASSRTGGRAGANVLTF.